Each of the 26 T cell receptor beta chains below was sequenced from the same sample in a study of cytomegalovirus exposure and HLA in healthy donors. With 60 Vbeta and 13 Jbeta primers, the PCR was carried out. Profiling relied on immunoSEQ multiplex PCR, and the TCRdb table lists in-frame clones only, not all of them. The sample gives about 180,000 clones, over 80% of which show up once; roughly 1.4% is in the top ten. Sequenced sample: PBMCs. The receptors stem from a man aged 35 to 55 in good health and CMV-seronegative.

This chain connects TRBV4-1 to TRBJ1-1; tentatively, D is TRBD1 (6 bases). Germline CDR1 reads MGHRA; CDR2 reads YSYEKL. The CDR3 loop spans 14 amino acids. Trimming cost V 5 bases and J 1 base, with 11 bases left between them. The CDR3 loop reads CASSYPDRNTEAFF. The DNA of the CDR3 is TGCGCCAGCAGCTACCCGGACAGGAACACTGAAGCTTTCTTT.

This chain links TRBV2 with TRBJ2-7, with TRBD2 as a possible D gene (6 bases). The V gene's germline CDR1 is SNHLY and CDR2 FYNNEI. Trimming shortened V by 11 bases and J by 1 base, and 12 bases separated the two germline ends. The CDR3 runs to 12 residues. CDR3 sequence (DNA): TGTGCCGGCAACGGGGGTTCCTACGAGCAGTACTTC. Its translation: CAGNGGSYEQYF.

The V call is TRBV29-1, the J call TRBJ1-1; tentatively, D is TRBD1 (5 bases). Germline loops: CDR1 SQVTM, CDR2 ANQGSEA. This CDR3 is built from 13 residues. The germline V and J ends were trimmed by 8 bases and 3 bases, with 16 bases remaining between them. The CDR3 loop is CSPSRELDTEAFF. Here the CDR3 DNA reads TGCAGCCCGAGCAGGGAATTGGACACTGAAGCTTTCTTT.

The rearrangement joins TRBV28 to TRBJ2-7; 11 bases line up with TRBD1. V lost 2 bases, J lost 4 bases, and 4 bases stayed unmatched. The CDR3 has 15 amino acids. The germline gives CDR1 MDHEN, CDR2 SYDVKM. In DNA form, the CDR3 reads TGTGCCAGCAGTTTAACCGGGACAGGGGGGTACGAGCAGTACTTC. Translated, it gives CASSLTGTGGYEQYF.

CDR3 DNA sequence: TGCGCCAGCAGCCAAGATATCGCGGGAGAAGCTTTCTTT. Protein product: CASSQDIAGEAFF. The chain has TRBV4-3 and TRBJ1-1; D remains unclear. V was pared by 0 bases and J by 8 bases, with 10 bases between. CDR3 size: 13 residues. The germline V gene encodes CDR1 LGHNA and CDR2 YSLEER.

The genes are TRBV5-6 and TRBJ1-2; 8 bases fit TRBD1. Germline CDR1 reads SGHDT; CDR2 reads YYEEEE. V lost 0 bases, J lost 9 bases, and 10 bases stayed unmatched. CDR3 size: 15 residues. CDR3 sequence reads: CASSLALGQGKSYTF. The DNA for the CDR3 is TGTGCCAGCAGCTTGGCCTTAGGACAGGGTAAAAGCTACACCTTC.

This clone came up once. The chain carries TRBV19 and TRBJ1-1; TRBD1 matches at 10 bases. The CDR3 runs to 14 residues. Germline values: CDR1 LNHDA, CDR2 SQIVND (reference sequence). Trimming took 6 bases from V and 3 from J; bases not matched to a gene: 4. DNA for the CDR3: TGTGCCAGTAGCAGGACAGGGGGATACACTGAAGCTTTCTTT. Translation: CASSRTGGYTEAFF.

The chain combines TRBV6-6 with TRBJ2-5; D is possibly TRBD2 (5 bases). The CDR3 runs 15 residues. Germline values: CDR1 MNHNY, CDR2 SVGAGI (reference sequence). V shed 1 base and J shed 4 bases, with 13 bases lying between them. CDR3 bases: TGTGCCAGCAGTTACTTGCGGACCGAGGGAGAGACCCAGTACTTC. Translated, it gives CASSYLRTEGETQYF.

V and J are TRBV28 and TRBJ2-7; D is unclear. V lost 3 bases to trimming and J lost 1 base, with 7 bases between them. Looked up from germline, CDR1 is MDHEN and CDR2 is SYDVKM. There are 13 residues in the CDR3. The CDR3 sequence is CASSFEPSYEQYF. CDR3 nucleotides: TGTGCCAGCAGTTTTGAGCCTTCCTACGAGCAGTACTTC.

The V call is TRBV19, the J call TRBJ1-5; D gene ambiguous. V was shortened by 4 bases and J by 3 bases, with 10 bases between the two germline ends. The CDR3 spans 14 residues. CDR1 and CDR2 (germline): LNHDA, SQIVND (reference sequence). The DNA of the CDR3 is TGTGCCAGTAGTACCGAGGGAACCAATCAGCCCCAGCATTTT. The encoded protein is CASSTEGTNQPQHF.

The chain carries TRBV6-4 and TRBJ1-2, with D maybe TRBD1 (5 bases). The CDR3 extends over 20 amino acids. Deletions cut 0 bases from V and 0 bases from J, with 23 bases between. CDR1 and CDR2 from the germline V gene are MRHNA and SNTAGT. CDR3: CASSDSWGRRPSSANYGYTF. The CDR3 nucleotides read TGTGCCAGCAGTGACTCGTGGGGCCGTCGGCCCTCATCCGCTAACTATGGCTACACCTTC.

Remarks on this clone: In the same sample, other DNA sequences code for this CDR3. The CDR3 sequence: CASSIRGSYGYTF. The CDR3 DNA follows: TGTGCCAGTAGTATAAGGGGGTCCTATGGCTACACCTTC. This rearrangement joins TRBV19 to TRBJ1-2; TRBD1 is a possible D gene (6 bases). Looked up from germline, CDR1 is LNHDA and CDR2 is SQIVND (reference sequence). The germline V and J ends were trimmed by 2 bases and 4 bases, with 8 bases remaining between them. This CDR3 spans 13 amino acids.

V and J are TRBV6-1 and TRBJ1-5; no definite D call. With 0 bases removed from V and 2 bases from J, the gap between germline ends came to 8 bases. The CDR3 spans 15 residues. Germline values: CDR1 MNHNS, CDR2 SASEGT. The CDR3 DNA is TGTGCCAGCAGTGAAGCGCCCCGGGGCAATCAGCCCCAGCATTTT. This encodes CASSEAPRGNQPQHF.

The rearrangement links TRBV7-9 to TRBJ2-7, with TRBD1 matching over 9 bases. With 6 bases clipped from V and 7 bases from J, the junction kept 10 bases outside the gene matches. The CDR3 covers 14 residues. CDR1 and CDR2 (germline): SEHNR, FQNEAQ (reference sequence). CDR3 in DNA: TGTGCCAGCAGTCCCCCTACAGGGGGCTTAGAGCAGTACTTC. Encoded protein: CASSPPTGGLEQYF.

The chain couples TRBV5-6 to TRBJ1-2, with 8 bases aligning to TRBD1. V lost 3 bases to trimming and J lost 3 bases; unmatched junction nucleotides: 7. This CDR3 contains 15 residues. Germline V CDR1 and CDR2: SGHDT, YYEEEE. The CDR3 DNA reads as TGTGCCAGCAGCTCACGCGGACAGGGCCACTATGGCTACACCTTC. Its protein product is CASSSRGQGHYGYTF.

The rearrangement joins TRBV7-2 to TRBJ1-5; D possibly corresponds to TRBD1 (6 bases). V lost 5 bases, J lost 7 bases, and 15 bases lay in between. The CDR3 runs to 14 residues. Germline V gives CDR1 SGHTA, CDR2 FQGNSA. Written as DNA, the CDR3 is TGTGCCAGCAGCGGCGTAGGGGGGGGGCAGCCCCAGCATTTT. Translating it yields CASSGVGGGQPQHF. Supplemented by reference TRBV7-2 and TRBJ1-5, the full variable domain reads GAGVSQSPSNKVTEKGKDVELRCDPISGHTALYWYRQSLGQGLEFLIYFQGNSAPDKSGLPSDRFSAERTGGSVSTLTIQRTQQEDSAVYLCASSGVGGGQPQHFGDGTRLSIL.

This clone is categorized as medium-sized. The chain combines TRBV30 with TRBJ1-6; D is possibly TRBD1 (5 bases). Germline V CDR1 and CDR2: GTSNPN, SVGIG (reference sequence). There are 15 residues in the CDR3. V lost 0 bases and J lost 12, with 18 bases in between. CDR3 in amino acids: CAWSVGAGLREPLHF. The DNA for the CDR3 is TGTGCCTGGAGTGTAGGGGCAGGGCTAAGGGAACCCCTCCACTTT.

The chain has TRBV7-2 and TRBJ2-1, with 11 bases identical to TRBD2. From germline, CDR1 is SGHTA and CDR2 FQGNSA. The CDR3 contains 16 residues. The J segment lost 0 bases and the V segment lost 6 bases, leaving 4 bases of the junction unmatched. The CDR3 region has the DNA TGTGCCAGCAGTCATAGCGGGAGGGGCTCCTACAATGAGCAGTTCTTC. Translation: CASSHSGRGSYNEQFF.

The gene calls are TRBV4-3 and TRBJ1-4; D is unclear. Germline V gene lookup returns CDR1 LGHNA and CDR2 YSLEER. The length of the CDR3 is 16 residues. V lost 0 bases to trimming and J lost 0 bases, with 8 bases between them. CDR3 coding DNA: TGCGCCAGCAGCCAAGATGGGCCGTCAACTAATGAAAAACTGTTTTTT. The encoded protein is CASSQDGPSTNEKLFF.

This clone appeared a single time. The chain carries TRBV4-2 and TRBJ2-3; 10 bases agree with TRBD2. V lost 1 base, J lost 4 bases, and 11 bases stayed unmatched. Germline CDR1 reads LGHNA; CDR2 reads YNFKEQ. The CDR3 length is 18 residues. The CDR3 coding sequence is TGTGCCAGCAGCCAAGCTTTAGGAGCGGGAGGGCTTGCAGATACGCAGTATTTT. Translated: CASSQALGAGGLADTQYF.

Comments on this clone: This CDR3 is also generated by other DNA sequences in the sample. V usage is TRBV7-3 and J usage is TRBJ2-1, with 7 bases matching TRBD1. The ends lost 5 bases at V and 3 bases at J; junction bases unmatched: 1. The CDR3 has 13 amino acids. Germline V gene sequence: CDR1 SGHTA, CDR2 FQGTGA. In DNA, the CDR3 is TGTGCCAGCAGCCGGACAGGCTACAATGAGCAGTTCTTC. Translating gives CASSRTGYNEQFF.

The chain has TRBV9 and TRBJ1-2, with 9 bases lining up with TRBD1. This CDR3 is built from 15 residues. Trimming at V came to 0 bases and at J to 5 bases, leaving 5 bases not matched to a gene. The germline CDR1 and CDR2 sequences are SGDLS and YYNGEE. The CDR3, as DNA: TGTGCCAGCAGCGTAGGTGGGACAGGGAATTATGGCTACACCTTC. Protein sequence: CASSVGGTGNYGYTF.

This chain joins TRBV4-3 and TRBJ2-7; a possible D gene is TRBD2 (6 bases). Per the germline V gene, CDR1 is LGHNA and CDR2 is YSLEER. The CDR3 is 16 amino acids. The V end was cut by 2 bases, the J end by 0 bases, with 14 bases between. CDR3 sequence reads: CASSQLGRGPSYEQYF. The CDR3 bases are TGCGCCAGCAGCCAACTGGGGCGGGGACCCTCCTACGAGCAGTACTTC.

CDR3 nucleotide sequence: TGTGCCATCAGTCAGGGCGGGACGCTCTATGGCTACACCTTC. This gives the protein CAISQGGTLYGYTF. This sequence joins TRBV10-3 and TRBJ1-2; D possibly corresponds to TRBD1 (5 bases). V was trimmed by 5 bases and J by 4 bases, leaving 14 bases between them. Germline CDR1 ENHRY, CDR2 SYGVKD. This CDR3 has 14 amino acids.

J is TRBJ2-1 and V is TRBV10-3, with D possibly matching TRBD2 (7 bases). Trimming removed 2 bases from V and 4 bases from J, with 15 bases in between. CDR3 length equals 16 residues. Germline V gives CDR1 ENHRY, CDR2 SYGVKD. This CDR3 reads CAISEPGGPGYNEQFF. Here the CDR3 DNA reads TGTGCCATCAGTGAGCCGGGGGGCCCGGGTTACAATGAGCAGTTCTTC.

The V and J genes are TRBV9 and TRBJ2-7, with TRBD2 matching over 8 bases. This CDR3 has 15 amino acids. Germline values: CDR1 SGDLS, CDR2 YYNGEE. The V segment lost 0 bases and the J segment 2 bases; nucleotides outside the gene matches: 4. The CDR3 DNA follows: TGTGCCAGCAGCGTAGAGCTAGCGGGCCCCTACGAGCAGTACTTC. Protein: CASSVELAGPYEQYF.